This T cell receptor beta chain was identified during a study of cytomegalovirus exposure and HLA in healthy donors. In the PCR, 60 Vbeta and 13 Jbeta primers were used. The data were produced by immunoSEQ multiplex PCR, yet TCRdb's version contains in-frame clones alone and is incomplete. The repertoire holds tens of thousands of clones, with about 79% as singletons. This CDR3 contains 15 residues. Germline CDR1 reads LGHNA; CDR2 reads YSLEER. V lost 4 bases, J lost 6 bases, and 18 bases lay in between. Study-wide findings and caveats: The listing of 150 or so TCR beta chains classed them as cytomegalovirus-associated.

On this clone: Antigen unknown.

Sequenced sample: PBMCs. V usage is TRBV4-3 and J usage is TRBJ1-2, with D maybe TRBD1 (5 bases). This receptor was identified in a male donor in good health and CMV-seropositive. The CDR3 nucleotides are TGCGCCAGCAGCCCTAGGGGTTCAGACAAACATGGCTACACCTTC. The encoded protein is CASSPRGSDKHGYTF.